The 31 T cell receptor beta chains listed next were all sequenced from one sample in a study of CD8 T cells in ankylosing spondylitis. MiXCR, applied by TCRdb to the 5' RACE reads, yields one record per CDR3 protein. The data hold under 300,000 distinct CDR3 sequences, with over 9.5% observed a single time. What was sequenced was blood, either unsorted or a sorted T cell fraction (not recorded which). Receptors originate from a male donor with ankylosing spondylitis or in good health (not recorded which).

This clonotype came up many times. The chain links TRBV15 to TRBJ2-7; D is unclear. The CDR3 runs to 15 residues. Germline lookup yields CDR1 LNHNV and CDR2 YYDKDF (reference sequence). Trimming removed 1 base at V and 4 bases at J, with 14 bases between. CDR3 bases: TGTGCCACCAGCAGAGTGCGGACGGATTATTACGAGCAGTACTTC. Amino acid sequence: CATSRVRTDYYEQYF.

There are many counts of this clonotype. The chain couples TRBV6-5 to TRBJ2-7; the D gene could be TRBD1 or TRBD2 (6 bases each). V was cut by 2 bases and J by 4 bases, with 15 bases left in between. The CDR3 runs to 15 residues. The germline gives CDR1 MNHEY, CDR2 SVGAGI. The CDR3 region is CASSYRMRGAYEQYF. CDR3 in DNA: TGTGCCAGCAGTTACAGGATGAGGGGGGCATACGAGCAGTACTTC.

This clonotype was detected many times. The chain links TRBV5-1 to TRBJ2-5; 7 bases line up with TRBD2. CDR3 length equals 17 residues. V was clipped by 0 bases and J by 4 bases; unmatched bases: 12. Germline loops: CDR1 SGHRS, CDR2 YFSETQ. CDR3 protein: CASSLGRWEGRGETQYF. CDR3 bases: TGCGCCAGCAGCTTGGGAAGGTGGGAGGGCCGCGGAGAGACCCAGTACTTC.

A few counts support this clonotype. This chain connects TRBV7-9 to TRBJ2-2; unclear D gene. CDR3 length: 12 residues. Trimming removed 7 bases at V and 0 bases at J, with 3 bases between. CDR1 is SEHNR, CDR2 FQNEAQ, per germline (reference sequence). The CDR3 sequence: CASTTNTGELFF. For the CDR3, the DNA is TGTGCCAGCACCACGAACACCGGGGAGCTGTTTTTT.

This clonotype was counted ten times or more. The rearrangement links TRBV30 to TRBJ1-2; D call uncertain. V lost 3 bases, J lost 0 bases, and 17 bases lay in between. CDR3 length: 16 amino acids. CDR1 and CDR2 from the germline V gene are GTSNPN and SVGIG (reference sequence). CDR3 protein: CAWSLGLTAANYGYTF. For the CDR3, the DNA is TGTGCCTGGAGCCTTGGGCTAACTGCCGCTAACTATGGCTACACCTTC.

This clonotype has a count of ten or more. V and J are TRBV12-3 or TRBV12-4 and TRBJ2-1, with D hard to call. There are 14 residues in the CDR3. Trimming stripped 5 bases from V and 2 bases from J, with 10 bases between. Here the CDR3 DNA reads TGTGCCAGCAGTGATTTTGGCCCCTACAATGAGCAGTTCTTC. The encoded protein is CASSDFGPYNEQFF.

This clonotype was observed a few times. The chain joins TRBV7-9 to TRBJ2-2, with D perhaps matching TRBD1 (6 bases). The ends were cut back, 1 base at V and 1 base at J, with 10 bases in the middle. The CDR3 contains 16 residues. Germline CDR1 SEHNR, CDR2 FQNEAQ (reference sequence). The CDR3 region has the DNA TGTGCCAGCAGCTTAGGCAAGACAGGGAACACCGGGGAGCTGTTTTTT. Its protein product is CASSLGKTGNTGELFF.

This clonotype has ten or more counts. This chain connects TRBV7-2 to TRBJ2-3, with 8 nucleotides matching TRBD2. CDR1 is SGHTA, CDR2 FQGNSA, per germline. The CDR3 runs 15 residues. Trimming removed 5 bases from V and 6 bases from J; junction bases left unmatched: 10. CDR3: CASSKTGRASDTQYF. The CDR3 DNA reads TGTGCCAGCAGCAAGACCGGGAGGGCCTCGGATACGCAGTATTTT.

This clonotype was counted many times. The chain carries TRBV29-1 and TRBJ1-1, with TRBD1 matching over 7 bases. J lost 4 bases, V lost 4 bases, and 6 bases had no gene match. Germline V lookup: CDR1 SQVTM, CDR2 ANQGSEA. The CDR3 totals 13 residues. The CDR3 spells CSVGRQGFTEAFF. CDR3 DNA: TGCAGCGTTGGCCGACAGGGTTTCACTGAAGCTTTCTTT.

This clonotype occurred many times. V usage is TRBV5-1 and J usage is TRBJ2-1; possibly TRBD1 or TRBD2 for D (6 bases each). CDR1 is SGHRS and CDR2 is YFSETQ in the germline V gene. The ends were cut back, 6 bases at V and 14 bases at J, with 21 bases in the middle. The length of the CDR3 is 13 residues. CDR3 nucleotides: TGCGCCAGCACCCTAACCACCCCGGGGGCCGAGTTCTTC. Amino acid sequence: CASTLTTPGAEFF.

This clonotype was recorded a few times. The chain combines TRBV21-1 with TRBJ2-2; no DNA check was done on the table's D call, TRBD1. TRBV21-1 is flagged as a pseudogene. The CDR3 has 17 amino acids. The CDR3: CASSNPLDRGLVGELFF. The CDR3 nucleotides are TGTGCCAGCAGCAACCCCCTCGACAGGGGGCTGGTCGGGGAGCTGTTTTTT.

This clonotype was recorded at least ten times. This rearrangement joins TRBV7-2 to TRBJ2-1, with 8 positions matching TRBD2. V shed 0 bases, J shed 4 bases, and the junction held 2 bases outside the gene matches. The CDR3 is 15 amino acids. Per the germline V gene, CDR1 is SGHTA and CDR2 is FQGNSA. The CDR3 region is CASSLASGVYNEQFF. CDR3 nucleotides: TGTGCCAGCAGCTTAGCTAGCGGGGTTTACAATGAGCAGTTCTTC.

This clonotype was found a few times. This chain joins TRBV2 and TRBJ2-7; TRBD1 is a possible D gene (6 bases). CDR1 SNHLY and CDR2 FYNNEI come from the germline V gene. The CDR3 is made up of 14 amino acids. Trimming removed 3 bases at V and 5 bases at J, with 14 bases between. DNA for the CDR3: TGTGCCAGCAGTGATATACTCCCAGGGGACGAGCAGTACTTC. Its translation: CASSDILPGDEQYF.

This clonotype was recorded at least ten times. The V call is TRBV24-1, the J call TRBJ1-5, with TRBD1 as a possible D gene (5 bases). The CDR3 is 11 amino acids. Trimming took off 12 bases at V and 7 bases at J, with 12 bases between the two ends. Germline values: CDR1 KGHDR, CDR2 SFDVKD. DNA for the CDR3: TGTGCCGCAACGCGGGGCCAGCCCCAGCATTTT. Translating gives CAATRGQPQHF.

In its sample, this clonotype was seen many times. The chain uses TRBV4-1 and TRBJ2-5; unclear D gene. CDR3 size: 12 residues. V lost 0 bases and J lost 5, with 4 bases in between. Germline V gene data show CDR1 as MGHRA and CDR2 as YSYEKL. CDR3 residues: CASSQEPETQYF. The CDR3 DNA reads TGCGCCAGCAGCCAAGAACCCGAGACCCAGTACTTC.

This chain uses TRBV12-3 or TRBV12-4 with TRBJ2-1, with TRBD1 matching over 11 bases. V was pared by 6 bases and J by 8 bases, with 12 bases of the junction left unmatched. The CDR3 runs to 16 residues. The CDR3 region has the DNA TGTGCCAGCAGGACGGAAGGACAGGGGGCAAGAGATGAGCAGTTCTTC. This gives the protein CASRTEGQGARDEQFF.

This clonotype was seen many times. V gene TRBV2 combines with J gene TRBJ2-3; no clear D. Trimming removed 3 bases at V and 1 base at J, with 11 bases between. Per germline, CDR1 SNHLY and CDR2 FYNNEI. The CDR3 extends over 15 amino acids. The CDR3 loop is CASSDPALGTDTQYF. CDR3 nucleotides: TGTGCCAGCAGTGACCCGGCTCTCGGCACAGATACGCAGTATTTT.

Only a few counts were recorded for this clonotype. The J gene is TRBJ2-6, the V gene TRBV7-6, with 7 positions matching TRBD1. Trimming removed 4 bases from V and 2 bases from J; junction bases left unmatched: 5. CDR1 and CDR2 (germline): SGHVS, FNYEAQ. The CDR3 has 16 amino acids. The CDR3 coding sequence is TGTGCCAGCAGCTCCCAGACAGGGACTGGGGCCAACGTCCTGACTTTC. This codes for CASSSQTGTGANVLTF.

The chain couples TRBV10-2 to TRBJ1-1; D gene uncertain. Per germline, CDR1 WSHSY and CDR2 SAAADI. Deletions cut 8 bases from V and 2 bases from J, with 12 bases between. The CDR3 totals 13 residues. The CDR3 nucleotides are TGCGCCAGCCAAGTGGCTCCTAACACTGAAGCTTTCTTT. This gives the protein CASQVAPNTEAFF.

This clonotype was detected a few times. This may arise from a read error, as a much more abundant clone is one base away. The rearrangement uses TRBV6-1 and TRBJ2-7; 7 bases match TRBD1. This CDR3 region has 15 residues. Germline-derived CDR1 and CDR2 are MNHNS and SASEGT. CDR3 nucleotides: TGTGTCAGCACCTTTCCCGGGACAGACTCCTACGAGCAGTACTTC. Translation gives CVSTFPGTDSYEQYF.

This clonotype came up a few times. This sequence joins TRBV7-2 and TRBJ2-6; possible D gene TRBD2, 6 bases. Germline assignment: CDR1 SGHTA and CDR2 FQGNSA. V gave up 4 bases and J gave up 3 bases, with 10 bases separating them. The CDR3 is 15 residues long. The CDR3 reads CASSSGGIGANVLTF. CDR3 bases: TGTGCCAGCAGCTCCGGGGGTATTGGGGCCAACGTCCTGACTTTC.

This clonotype has ten or more counts. The chain is built from TRBV3-1 and TRBJ2-2; 9 bases line up with TRBD2. The V and J ends lost 4 bases and 6 bases, in that order; junction bases with no gene match: 3. The CDR3 extends over 14 amino acids. Germline CDR1 LGHDT, CDR2 YNNKEL (reference sequence). CDR3 amino acids: CASSRLAGPGELFF. CDR3 coding DNA: TGTGCCAGCAGCCGTCTAGCGGGACCCGGGGAGCTGTTTTTT.

This clonotype was observed many times. The rearrangement links TRBV20-1 to TRBJ2-1; D is uncertain. The CDR3 contains 15 residues. In germline, CDR1 is DFQATT, CDR2 SNEGSKA (reference sequence). The V and J ends lost 0 bases and 0 bases respectively, with 9 bases between them. The CDR3 is CSARDPRRSYNEQFF. As DNA, the CDR3 is TGCAGTGCTAGAGACCCCCGGCGCTCCTACAATGAGCAGTTCTTC.

This clonotype came up a few times. The gene calls are TRBV7-9 and TRBJ1-4; the D is unclear. V lost 1 base and J 2 bases, leaving 8 bases between the germline ends. Germline lookup yields CDR1 SEHNR and CDR2 FQNEAQ (reference sequence). The CDR3 sequence is 15 residues long. The CDR3 reads CASSLVRTTNEKLFF. The CDR3 DNA is TGTGCCAGCAGCTTAGTAAGGACTACTAATGAAAAACTGTTTTTT.

This clonotype was detected only a few times. This chain uses TRBV7-9 with TRBJ2-3; 8 bases line up with TRBD1. The CDR3 contains 17 residues. The germline gives CDR1 SEHNR, CDR2 FQNEAQ (reference sequence). The junction had 12 bases not matched to a gene; V was cut back by 2 bases and J by 5 bases. DNA for the CDR3: TGTGCCAGCAGCTTACTTGGCAGGGGGCCCGACGGAGATACGCAGTATTTT. This encodes CASSLLGRGPDGDTQYF.

This rearrangement joins TRBV25-1 to TRBJ1-3; a weak D match, TRBD1 (6 bases). Per germline, CDR1 MGHDK and CDR2 SYGVNS. V was pared by 1 base and J by 14 bases, with 12 bases between. This CDR3 is 12 amino acids long. The CDR3 DNA sequence: TGTGCCAGCAGTGAATTCGGGGGGCGCCTATATTTT. Translated: CASSEFGGRLYF.

In its sample, this clonotype was seen many times. The chain combines TRBV5-1 with TRBJ2-3; the match to TRBD2 covers 11 bases. V shed 4 bases and J 1 base; nucleotides not matched to a gene: 8. Per the germline V gene, CDR1 is SGHRS and CDR2 is YFSETQ. This CDR3 spans 17 amino acids. The CDR3 here is CASSGSGTSGGTDTQYF. CDR3 bases: TGCGCCAGCAGCGGGTCGGGGACTAGCGGAGGCACAGATACGCAGTATTTT. Complete variable domain (other parts from reference TRBV5-1 and TRBJ2-3): KAGVTQTPRYLIKTRGQQVTLSCSPISGHRSVSWYQQTPGQGLQFLFEYFSETQRNKGNFPGRFSGRQFSNSRSEMNVSTLELGDSALYLCASSGSGTSGGTDTQYFGPGTRLTVL.

Regarding this clonotype: Being one base from a much bigger clone, this may be a read error. The genes are TRBV7-2 and TRBJ1-2; D is unclear. The CDR3 extends over 16 amino acids. V lost 1 base and J 4 bases, leaving 16 bases between the germline ends. Germline CDR1 SGHTA, CDR2 FQGNSA. CDR3 amino acids: CASSLVTGGSLYGYTF. The DNA of the CDR3 is TGTGCCAGCAGCTTAGTAACCGGTGGTAGCCTCTATGGCTACACCTTC.

This clonotype has more than one count but fewer than ten. The rearrangement links TRBV20-1 to TRBJ1-5; D is perhaps TRBD1 (5 bases). The CDR3 runs to 15 residues. Trimming stripped 0 bases from V and 7 bases from J, with 16 bases between. Germline V lookup: CDR1 DFQATT, CDR2 SNEGSKA (reference sequence). CDR3 amino acids: CSARDQGGPRQPQHF. The CDR3 nucleotides read TGCAGTGCTAGAGATCAGGGCGGCCCAAGGCAGCCCCAGCATTTT.

This clonotype was picked up many times. The chain links TRBV12-3 or TRBV12-4 to TRBJ2-3, with D perhaps TRBD2 (5 bases). V was cut by 2 bases and J by 6 bases, with 6 bases left in between. The CDR3 covers 12 residues. CDR3 in amino acids: CASSLKRDTQYF. The CDR3 DNA follows: TGTGCCAGCAGTTTAAAGCGGGATACGCAGTATTTT.

This clonotype was found many times. The rearrangement links TRBV5-1 to TRBJ1-1; TRBD1 matches at 10 bases. Germline V gene lookup returns CDR1 SGHRS and CDR2 YFSETQ. V was pared by 3 bases and J by 5 bases, with 4 bases of the junction left unmatched. This CDR3 contains 14 residues. DNA of the CDR3: TGCGCCAGCAGCTCGGGGACAGGGGATACTGAAGCTTTCTTT. This translates into CASSSGTGDTEAFF.